What follows describes a single T cell receptor (beta chain). The antigen is not known. Clones were sequenced by immunoSEQ multiplex PCR, and TCRdb holds only the in-frame ones, with some missing. The table records roughly 150,000 clones, around 92% of them present only once. Germline V gene sequence: CDR1 MDHEN, CDR2 SYDVKM. V gave up 5 bases and J gave up 4 bases; unmatched junction bases: 1. The CDR3 loop spans 13 amino acids. This specimen comes from a study of cytomegalovirus exposure and HLA in healthy donors. Study-wide findings and caveats: Three of the chains that were CMV-associated were confirmed in vitro to be specific for CMV antigens. Some TCR beta chains (over 150 of them) were listed as cytomegalovirus-associated. Reported results showed that the classifier diagnosed cytomegalovirus status with high specificity and sensitivity.

The sequenced sample consisted of PBMCs. This TCR was recovered from a woman younger than 35 in good health and CMV-seropositive. The chain has TRBV28 and TRBJ1-3; 8 bases align to TRBD1. The CDR3 loop is CASSRTGGNTIYF. CDR3 nucleotide sequence: TGTGCCAGCAGTAGGACAGGGGGAAACACCATATATTTT.